Each of the 17 T cell receptor beta chains below was sequenced from the same sample in a study of response to subunit inactivated influenza vaccine. TCRdb recomputed calls from the RT-PCR reads with MiXCR, one row per CDR3 protein. The sample holds 650,000 to 800,000 distinct CDR3 sequences, about a fifth seen once. Sequences were derived from PBMCs from blood, sampled about 5 days after vaccination. These receptors were obtained from a man between 50 and 59 years old who received an inactivated influenza vaccine.

This clonotype was recorded a few times. V is TRBV7-6 and J is TRBJ1-2, with 10 bases matching TRBD1. CDR1 SGHVS and CDR2 FNYEAQ come from the germline V gene. Trimming at V came to 4 bases and at J to 8 bases, leaving 7 bases not matched to a gene. This CDR3 is built from 14 residues. CDR3 sequence: CASSSLGQGLGYTF. Written as DNA, the CDR3 is TGTGCCAGCAGCTCCCTGGGACAGGGGTTAGGCTACACCTTC.

The chain is built from TRBV2 and TRBJ1-1; no clear D. V dropped 4 bases and J dropped 7 bases, with 7 bases sitting between them. The germline gives CDR1 SNHLY, CDR2 FYNNEI. The CDR3 is made up of 11 amino acids. CDR3 bases: TGTGCCAGCAGTGCCGTTCATGAAGCTTTCTTT. Translation gives CASSAVHEAFF.

This clonotype was seen a single time. This sequence joins TRBV5-1 and TRBJ2-5; 7 bases are shared with TRBD1. Unmatched junction bases numbered 15, after V lost 5 bases and J lost 5 bases. This CDR3 has 16 amino acids. Germline CDR1 is SGHRS and CDR2 is YFSETQ. The CDR3 loop reads CASSSRTGRPRETQYF. Here the CDR3 DNA reads TGCGCCAGCAGTTCTAGGACAGGACGGCCCCGGGAGACCCAGTACTTC.

Only a few counts were recorded for this clonotype. The chain uses TRBV20-1 and TRBJ2-1, with 7 bases lining up with TRBD2. The CDR3 length is 16 residues. Per germline, CDR1 DFQATT and CDR2 SNEGSKA (reference sequence). The ends lost 0 bases at V and 5 bases at J; junction bases unmatched: 10. CDR3 DNA: TGCAGTGCTAGAGAGTCACAGCGGGGCTGGAACAATGAGCAGTTCTTC. It is translated as CSARESQRGWNNEQFF.

This clonotype was counted a few times. J is TRBJ2-7 and V is TRBV7-2, with TRBD2 matching 10 bases. There are 15 residues in the CDR3. The J segment lost 1 base and the V segment lost 5 bases, leaving 5 bases of the junction unmatched. Looked up from germline, CDR1 is SGHTA and CDR2 is FQGNSA. CDR3 residues: CASSQGLAWSYEQYF. The CDR3 region has the DNA TGTGCCAGCAGCCAGGGACTAGCGTGGTCCTACGAGCAGTACTTC.

The chain is built from TRBV20-1 and TRBJ2-7; 8 bases are shared with TRBD1. The CDR3 is made up of 13 amino acids. Looked up from germline, CDR1 is DFQATT and CDR2 is SNEGSKA (reference sequence). The V gene end was trimmed by 1 base and the J gene end by 2 bases; junction bases not matched to a gene: 1. CDR3: CSARGQGPYEQYF. In DNA form, the CDR3 reads TGCAGTGCTAGAGGACAGGGGCCCTACGAGCAGTACTTC.

Only a few counts were recorded for this clonotype. The rearrangement links TRBV20-1 to TRBJ2-1, with 15 bases fitting TRBD2. Germline-derived CDR1 and CDR2 are DFQATT and SNEGSKA (reference sequence). J lost 5 bases, V lost 5 bases, and 10 bases had no gene match. This CDR3 comprises 17 residues. The CDR3 nucleotides are TGCAGTGCTCCGGGACTAGCGGGAGGAAGAGAGGACAATGAGCAGTTCTTC. Translated: CSAPGLAGGREDNEQFF.

The chain employs TRBV6-5 and TRBJ2-5, with TRBD2 matching 16 bases. The germline CDR1 and CDR2 sequences are MNHEY and SVGAGI. This CDR3 region has 19 residues. Trimming took 2 bases from V and 4 from J; bases not matched to a gene: 10. Here the CDR3 reads CASSYDRGTSGRVGETQYF. The CDR3 nucleotides read TGTGCCAGCAGTTACGACAGGGGGACTAGCGGGAGGGTAGGAGAGACCCAGTACTTC.

Only a few counts were recorded for this clonotype. This chain connects TRBV3-1 to TRBJ2-5, with TRBD2 matching 11 bases. CDR1 LGHDT and CDR2 YNNKEL come from the germline V gene (reference sequence). V lost 4 bases to trimming and J lost 5 bases; unmatched junction nucleotides: 12. This CDR3 spans 17 amino acids. The CDR3 is CASSPLIAGGPGETQYF. In DNA form, the CDR3 reads TGTGCCAGCAGCCCGCTCATAGCGGGAGGGCCGGGTGAGACCCAGTACTTC.

The chain's CDR3 is CASSQDPPGGGRNTEAFF. The CDR3 nucleotides read TGTGCCAGCAGCCAAGACCCGCCAGGTGGCGGAAGAAACACTGAAGCTTTCTTT. The chain uses TRBV4-2 and TRBJ1-1, with D unclear. Germline lookup yields CDR1 LGHNA and CDR2 YNFKEQ. V lost 0 bases, J lost 2 bases, and 19 bases lay in between. This CDR3 spans 18 amino acids.

V is TRBV29-1 and J is TRBJ2-7; D may be TRBD1 (5 bases). The CDR3 is made up of 11 amino acids. With 3 bases removed from V and 4 bases from J, the gap between germline ends came to 7 bases. Germline-derived CDR1 and CDR2 are SQVTM and ANQGSEA. The CDR3 bases are TGCAGCGTTGATGCAGGGTACGAGCAGTACTTC. Protein: CSVDAGYEQYF.

This clonotype was seen ten or more times. This sequence joins TRBV7-2 and TRBJ2-7, with 9 bases lining up with TRBD1. CDR3 length equals 14 residues. Germline CDR1 and CDR2: SGHTA and FQGNSA. The V gene end was trimmed by 5 bases and the J gene end by 4 bases; junction bases not matched to a gene: 6. CDR3 nucleotide sequence: TGTGCCAGCAGCCCCCGGACAGGGGATTACGAGCAGTACTTC. This translates into CASSPRTGDYEQYF. The whole variable domain, filled in from reference TRBV7-2 and TRBJ2-7, reads GAGVSQSPSNKVTEKGKDVELRCDPISGHTALYWYRQSLGQGLEFLIYFQGNSAPDKSGLPSDRFSAERTGGSVSTLTIQRTQQEDSAVYLCASSPRTGDYEQYFGPGTRLTVT.

About this clonotype: This is likely a read error, given that the CDR3 carries no conserved phenylalanine or tryptophan at its end. The chain combines TRBV5-1 with TRBJ2-3; weak D call: TRBD2 (6 bases). The CDR3 is 14 residues long. CDR1 SGHRS and CDR2 YFSETQ come from the germline V gene. V was trimmed by 6 bases and J by 0 bases, leaving 11 bases between them. The CDR3 DNA is TGCGCCAGCAACCCGGGGACTAGCACAGATACGCAGTATTAT. Its translation: CASNPGTSTDTQYY.

This clonotype was picked up many times. This chain joins TRBV12-3 or TRBV12-4 and TRBJ1-2; 9 bases line up with TRBD1. The CDR3 spans 16 residues. With 5 bases clipped from V and 7 bases from J, the junction kept 14 bases outside the gene matches. The CDR3 is CASSVHETGGTLGYTF. CDR3 nucleotide sequence: TGTGCCAGCAGTGTCCATGAGACAGGGGGGACTCTTGGCTACACCTTC.

This clonotype was seen ten or more times. J is TRBJ2-7 and V is TRBV2; 10 nucleotides agree with TRBD2. CDR1 SNHLY and CDR2 FYNNEI come from the germline V gene. This CDR3 contains 14 residues. V was clipped by 4 bases and J by 4 bases; unmatched bases: 4. In nucleotides, the CDR3 is TGTGCCAGCAGTGGTTCTAGCGGGAGTTACGAGCAGTACTTC. Protein sequence: CASSGSSGSYEQYF.

This chain connects TRBV28 to TRBJ1-1; tentatively, D is TRBD1 (5 bases). This CDR3 contains 13 residues. Germline CDR1 MDHEN, CDR2 SYDVKM. The V gene lost 3 bases and the J gene lost 4 bases, with 9 bases spanning the gap. The CDR3 bases are TGTGCCAGCAGTTTGGGGCGAATCACTGAAGCTTTCTTT. Translated, it gives CASSLGRITEAFF.

The chain combines TRBV18 with TRBJ1-1; TRBD1 might be the D (6 bases). V was trimmed by 6 bases and J by 4 bases, leaving 12 bases between them. The germline CDR1 and CDR2 sequences are KGHSH and LQKENI. This CDR3 comprises 13 residues. CDR3 DNA: TGTGCCAGCTCGATGCAGGGGTCCACTGAAGCTTTCTTT. Translation gives CASSMQGSTEAFF.